These T cell receptor beta chains were read from a single sample in a study of blood T cell repertoires in COVID-19. Here immunoSEQ multiplex PCR was the method, and the copy in TCRdb shows in-frame clones only, minus some. The table has about 390,000 clones, around 87% seen once. The sequenced sample was peripheral blood. These receptors originate from a woman aged 60-75 years with COVID-19, enrolled during active disease. CDR3s include the opening cysteine and the closing phenylalanine or tryptophan. The D gene is left open where the match is weak. Only part of the rows carry a size: once, few, many, or a class if the clone is expanded.

TRBV7-2	TRBD1	TRBJ2-7	once	16	CASSLQGAMLSYEQYF	TGTGCCAGCAGCTTGCAGGGGGCAATGCTGTCCTACGAGCAGTACTTC
TRBV6-6	TRBD1	TRBJ1-5	NA	13	CASNRGLGQPQHF	TGTGCCAGCAACAGGGGCCTAGGGCAGCCCCAGCATTTT
TRBV5-1	TRBD2	TRBJ2-3	NA	16	CASSLDQRGSTDTQYF	TGCGCCAGCAGCTTGGATCAGCGGGGCAGCACAGATACGCAGTATTTT
TRBV5-6	NA	TRBJ2-7	few	12	CASSSTGYEQYF	TGTGCCAGCAGCTCGACAGGCTACGAGCAGTACTTC
TRBV5-8	TRBD2	TRBJ2-1	once	13	CASSFGTSGPQFF	TGTGCCAGCAGCTTCGGGACTAGCGGGCCTCAGTTCTTC
TRBV2	TRBD2	TRBJ2-1	few	16	CASSDKSGTSGFGQFF	TGTGCCAGCAGTGATAAATCCGGGACTAGCGGTTTTGGGCAGTTCTTC
TRBV5-1	NA	TRBJ2-7	NA	16	CASSLVWAGFSYEQYF	TGCGCCAGCAGCTTGGTTTGGGCAGGCTTCTCCTACGAGCAGTACTTC
TRBV6-6	TRBD1	TRBJ2-2	NA	16	CASSPGQEANTGELFF	TGTGCCAGCAGTCCGGGACAGGAGGCGAACACCGGGGAGCTGTTTTTT
TRBV5-1	NA	TRBJ2-5	NA	14	CASSSGTPQETQYF	TGCGCCAGCAGCTCAGGGACTCCCCAAGAGACCCAGTACTTC
TRBV7-2	TRBD1	TRBJ1-5	NA	16	CASTVWGDRVDQPQHF	TGTGCCAGCACCGTTTGGGGGGACAGGGTAGATCAGCCCCAGCATTTT
TRBV5-1	NA	TRBJ1-5	few	15	CASSLVGAESQPQHF	TGCGCCAGCAGCTTGGTAGGGGCTGAGAGTCAGCCCCAGCATTTT
TRBV5-1	TRBD1	TRBJ2-7	NA	13	CASSNRGSYEQYF	TGCGCCAGCAGCAACAGGGGGTCCTACGAGCAGTACTTC
TRBV7-3	NA	TRBJ1-5	NA	13	CASSFGQNQPQHF	TGTGCCAGCAGCTTTGGACAGAATCAGCCCCAGCATTTT
TRBV10-3	NA	TRBJ2-3	NA	12	CAISELADTQYF	TGTGCCATCAGTGAGTTAGCAGATACGCAGTATTTT
TRBV7-9	TRBD1	TRBJ1-1	once	17	CASSPGQGARLDTEAFF	TGTGCCAGCAGCCCTGGGCAGGGGGCGCGGCTGGACACTGAAGCTTTCTTT
TRBV6-6	NA	TRBJ1-3	NA	15	CASSYSGGEGNTIYF	TGTGCCAGCAGTTACTCAGGCGGGGAGGGAAACACCATATATTTT
TRBV7-7	NA	TRBJ2-7	NA	13	CASSPTQGYEQYF	TGTGCTAGCAGCCCGACACAGGGCTACGAGCAGTACTTC
TRBV19	TRBD2	TRBJ2-3	NA	17	CASSRTSGGTSTDTQYF	TGTGCCAGTAGCCGGACTAGCGGGGGGACTAGCACAGATACGCAGTATTTT
TRBV10-3	TRBD2	TRBJ2-7	NA	14	CAISTSGGPYEQYF	TGTGCCATCAGTACTAGCGGGGGGCCCTACGAGCAGTACTTC
TRBV7-8	TRBD2	TRBJ2-7	NA	15	CASSEAGDPAYEQYF	TGTGCCAGCAGCGAAGCGGGAGACCCAGCCTACGAGCAGTACTTC
TRBV12-3/TRBV12-4	NA	TRBJ1-1	NA	13	CASSPKKTGEAFF	TGTGCCAGCAGCCCTAAAAAGACAGGAGAAGCTTTCTTT
TRBV5-1	TRBD2	TRBJ2-1	NA	16	CASSPGGGGGANEQFF	TGCGCCAGCAGCCCCGGTGGGGGCGGGGGGGCAAATGAGCAGTTCTTC
TRBV6-5	TRBD1	TRBJ2-7	NA	14	CASTDRALGVEQYF	TGTGCCAGCACCGACAGGGCCCTTGGGGTCGAGCAGTACTTC
TRBV6-5	NA	TRBJ1-1	few	16	CASSLTGNLLNTEAFF	TGTGCCAGCAGTTTGACAGGCAACCTTTTGAACACTGAAGCTTTCTTT
TRBV5-1	NA	TRBJ1-2	NA	14	CASRPGDMDYGYTF	TGCGCCAGCAGGCCAGGGGATATGGACTATGGCTACACCTTC
TRBV3-1/TRBV3-2	NA	TRBJ1-4	NA	16	CASSQDHIVSNEKLFF	TGTGCCAGCAGCCAAGATCACATTGTCTCTAATGAAAAACTGTTTTTT
TRBV7-2	NA	TRBJ2-7	NA	12	CASSLQDYEQYF	TGTGCCAGCAGCCTACAGGACTACGAGCAGTACTTC
TRBV9	TRBD2	TRBJ2-3	NA	17	CASSVATSGGSTDTQYF	TGTGCCAGCAGCGTAGCTACTAGCGGGGGCAGCACAGATACGCAGTATTTT